The 5 T cell receptor beta chains presented below share a single source sample, sequenced in a study of T cell responses to AZD1222 COVID-19 vaccine. Data came from immunoSEQ multiplex PCR; TCRdb stores just in-frame clones and leaves some out. The sample has around 180,000 clones; more than 80% are singletons. Sequencing was performed on peripheral blood, taken on day 0 of AZD1222 vaccination. Receptor source: an adult in good health.

V is TRBV15 and J is TRBJ1-5; weak D call: TRBD1 (5 bases). The V end lost 1 base, the J end lost 6 bases, and 7 bases lay between the germline ends. CDR3 size: 13 residues. Germline V lookup: CDR1 LNHNV, CDR2 YYDKDF (reference sequence). The CDR3 nucleotides are TGTGCCACCAGCAGAGTCGACAGTCAGCCCCAGCATTTT. It encodes CATSRVDSQPQHF.

The rearrangement uses TRBV24-1 and TRBJ2-1, with unresolved D. The ends were cut back, 6 bases at V and 5 bases at J, with 16 bases in the middle. CDR1 is KGHDR, CDR2 SFDVKD, per germline. The CDR3 has 15 residues. The CDR3 protein is CATSHRDIPNNEQFF. For the CDR3, the DNA is TGTGCCACCAGTCATAGAGATATACCGAACAATGAGCAGTTCTTC.

The V call is TRBV4-2, the J call TRBJ2-7, with D maybe TRBD2 (6 bases). The V and J ends lost 2 bases and 5 bases respectively, with 19 bases between them. The CDR3 loop spans 16 amino acids. Germline V lookup: CDR1 LGHNA, CDR2 YNFKEQ. The CDR3 DNA sequence: TGTGCCAGCAGCCAAATGATCGGAGGGGTATTCGACGAGCAGTACTTC. Its translation: CASSQMIGGVFDEQYF.

This clone was seen once. This chain uses TRBV4-2 with TRBJ1-1, with no clear D. Per the germline V gene, CDR1 is LGHNA and CDR2 is YNFKEQ. This CDR3 region has 14 residues. Trimming cost V 3 bases and J 1 base, with 9 bases left between them. CDR3 loop: CASSQLWGNTEAFF. In nucleotides, the CDR3 is TGTGCCAGCAGCCAGTTATGGGGGAACACTGAAGCTTTCTTT.

The CDR3 sequence is CASSLGLGGAESYEQYF. In DNA form, the CDR3 reads TGTGCCAGCAGCTTAGGCCTGGGGGGGGCAGAGTCCTACGAGCAGTACTTC. The chain links TRBV13 to TRBJ2-7; D may be TRBD2 (7 bases). Deletions cut 0 bases from V and 1 base from J, with 16 bases between. The CDR3 spans 17 residues. The germline CDR1 and CDR2 sequences are PRHDT and FYEKMQ (reference sequence). Full variable domain (remainder filled in from reference TRBV13 and TRBJ2-7): AAGVIQSPRHLIKEKRETATLKCYPIPRHDTVYWYQQGPGQDPQFLISFYEKMQSDKGSIPDRFSAQQFSDYHSELNMSSLELGDSALYFCASSLGLGGAESYEQYFGPGTRLTVT.